Listed here is a single TCR beta chain. The length of the CDR3 is 11 residues. Germline V gene lookup returns CDR1 SNHLY and CDR2 FYNNEI. V was pared by 6 bases and J by 12 bases, with 4 bases of the junction left unmatched. Libraries were prepared by immunoSEQ multiplex PCR; TCRdb keeps only in-frame clonotypes and omits some of them. Of about 100,000 clones listed, nearly 96% are singletons. The data are from a study of technical replicates of blood from a handful of donors. The sequenced material came from T cells isolated from PBMCs. This TCR was sampled from a human donor in good health. The V and J genes are TRBV2 and TRBJ1-4; 7 bases align to TRBD1. CDR3 sequence reads: CASSRDRELFF. DNA of the CDR3: TGTGCCAGCAGCCGTGACAGGGAACTGTTTTTT.